This entry concerns a single T cell receptor (beta chain). Antigen unknown. An end of the junction differs from the germline gene, which may be a read error. Libraries were prepared by immunoSEQ multiplex PCR; TCRdb keeps only in-frame clonotypes and omits some of them. The data show 2 million to 2.5 million clones, almost 96% seen once. The data belong to a study of shared clonotypes between healthy human individuals. Study observations and caveats: Clonotypes which were not shared had lower generation probabilities than clonotypes that all four donors shared. Naive CD4 clonotypes were shared across a handful of donors at about 5%.

The germline CDR1 and CDR2 sequences are SNHLY and FYNNEI. This CDR3 region has 11 residues. The sequence came from a man younger than 35 in good health. The rearrangement links TRBV2 to TRBJ2-5; weak D call: TRBD2 (6 bases). The sequencing sample was made of naive CD4+ T cells sorted from blood. Specified subset: CD45RA+ positively selected. CDR3 in DNA: TGTGCCAGCAGTGAAGCGCGGGGAGGAGACTTC. Its protein is CASSEARGGDF.